This is a list of T cell receptor beta chains from one sample in a study of T cell responses to AZD1222 COVID-19 vaccine. The protocol was immunoSEQ multiplex PCR, while the TCRdb copy is restricted to in-frame clones and leaves out a portion. There are fewer than 130,000 clones in the sample; 80% to 95% occur only once, and less than 2.5% lies in the top ten. The sample in question was peripheral blood, obtained 28 days after the second AZD1222 dose. The receptors were gathered from an adult who received the AZD1222 COVID-19 vaccine. CDR3s leave out the opening cysteine and the closing phenylalanine or tryptophan.

11,TRBJ2-5,TRBV2,ASMVRVVETQY
13,TRBJ1-3,TRBV5-1,ASSLGAVSGNTIY
14,TRBJ2-5,TRBV3-1/TRBV3-2,ASSQELGRGLGTQY
12,TRBJ2-7,TRBV5-6,ASSFKDRGYEQY
14,TRBJ2-3,TRBV4-2,ASSPGLHSSTDTQY
12,TRBJ2-7,TRBV2,ASSGGSLSSEQY
12,TRBJ1-2,TRBV7-8,ASSSVAWGDGYT
14,TRBJ2-3,TRBV27,ASRLAGEPSTDTQY
11,TRBJ1-5,TRBV6-2/TRBV6-3,ASSFGTASPPV
13,TRBJ2-7,TRBV28,ASSSFRQALYEQY
11,TRBJ2-5,TRBV5-5,ASSQQGEETQY
14,TRBJ2-3,TRBV18,ASSSGTGYGTDTQY
16,TRBJ2-2,TRBV2,ASSEAQSRGELTGELF
13,TRBJ1-1,TRBV4-3,ASSQETGGRTEAF
14,TRBJ1-4,TRBV12-5,ASGLSDRVLNEKLF
17,TRBJ1-1,TRBV11-2,ASSLARQGGYWMNTEAF
13,TRBJ2-5,TRBV6-5,ASSYRGAGQETQY
12,TRBJ2-7,TRBV6-2/TRBV6-3,ASSAPGFSYEQY
12,TRBJ2-7,TRBV6-2/TRBV6-3,ASSNAGTNFEQY
13,TRBJ2-5,TRBV27,ASSQSSAAPLTQY
9,TRBJ2-5,TRBV19,ASTDQETQY
9,TRBJ1-5,TRBV29-1,SVGEDQPQH
13,TRBJ2-2,TRBV5-1,ASGSGDLNTGELF
11,TRBJ2-3,TRBV29-1,SDLAGGADTQY
13,TRBJ1-3,TRBV6-5,ASSYSTYSGNTIY